Below are 20 T cell receptor beta chains sequenced from a single sample in a study of T cells in Graves' hyperthyroidism and ophthalmopathy. Amplification yielded TCR beta CDR3 regions, with RNA transcripts as the source. A set of HTBI primers served as the primers for a first-round RT-PCR of the TCR CDR3. TCRdb itself ran the multiplex PCR reads through MiXCR, one entry per CDR3 protein. The table has under 400,000 distinct CDR3 sequences, around 13% seen once; the top ten hold about 11%. Sequences were obtained from blood. The receptors shown here come from a woman between 55 and 75 years old with Graves' hyperthyroidism.

In this sample, this clonotype turned up many times. The chain uses TRBV18 and TRBJ2-5; 7 bases fit TRBD1. J lost 2 bases, V lost 6 bases, and 6 bases had no gene match. The CDR3 is 14 residues long. The V gene's germline CDR1 is KGHSH and CDR2 LQKENI. The CDR3 sequence: CASSPGTAQETQYF. As DNA, the CDR3 is TGTGCCAGCTCGCCCGGGACAGCTCAAGAGACCCAGTACTTC.

The rearrangement links TRBV19 to TRBJ2-7, with D tentatively TRBD1 or TRBD2 (5 bases each). This CDR3 has 17 amino acids. Trimming cost V 1 base and J 2 bases, with 18 bases left between them. Germline loops: CDR1 LNHDA, CDR2 SQIVND (reference sequence). CDR3 nucleotides: TGTGCCAGTAGTATAGGAAGCTGGGGCGGGTGGCCCTACGAGCAGTACTTC. Translating it yields CASSIGSWGGWPYEQYF.

The chain joins TRBV9 to TRBJ2-7; 7 positions agree with TRBD2. CDR1 and CDR2 (germline): SGDLS, YYNGEE. The V and J ends lost 4 bases and 3 bases, in that order; junction bases with no gene match: 10. The CDR3 sequence is 15 residues long. CDR3 DNA sequence: TGTGCCAGCAGCCCCTGGGGCCGGGAGGACTACGAGCAGTACTTC. Amino acids: CASSPWGREDYEQYF. Filled out from reference TRBV9 and TRBJ2-7, the complete variable domain reads DSGVTQTPKHLITATGQRVTLRCSPRSGDLSVYWYQQSLDQGLQFLIQYYNGEERAKGNILERFSAQQFPDLHSELNLSSLELGDSALYFCASSPWGREDYEQYFGPGTRLTVT.

This clonotype appeared many times. This chain links TRBV11-2 with TRBJ2-1, with 8 bases matching TRBD2. After removal of 6 bases from V and 0 bases from J, the junction contained 16 bases not matched to a gene. CDR1 and CDR2 from the germline V gene are SGHAT and FQNNGV. The CDR3 extends over 19 amino acids. CDR3 sequence: CASSSGGGRIISSYNEQFF. The CDR3 DNA follows: TGTGCCAGCAGTTCCGGGGGGGGCCGAATAATCAGCTCCTACAATGAGCAGTTCTTC.

This clonotype was picked up many times. The V call is TRBV9, the J call TRBJ2-3, with D tentatively TRBD2 (5 bases). CDR1 and CDR2 (germline): SGDLS, YYNGEE. CDR3 size: 15 residues. V lost 0 bases and J lost 3, with 11 bases in between. CDR3 in amino acids: CASSVELGITDTQYF. Here the CDR3 DNA reads TGTGCCAGCAGCGTAGAACTAGGAATAACAGATACGCAGTATTTT.

This clonotype was counted only a few times. A read error may explain this, as a much larger clone is one base away. The chain uses TRBV6-1 and TRBJ1-1; the D gene is possibly TRBD1 (6 bases). Per the germline V gene, CDR1 is MNHNS and CDR2 is SASEGT. This CDR3 is 17 amino acids long. The V and J ends lost 5 bases and 6 bases respectively, with 25 bases between them. The CDR3, as DNA: TGTGCCAGCAGTTGCAGGGGCTGGGGCAGTAGGGTCGCTGAAGCTTTCTTT. Its protein is CASSCRGWGSRVAEAFF.

This clonotype was counted between two and nine times. The chain joins TRBV10-3 to TRBJ1-5; tentatively, D is TRBD1 (5 bases). Germline-derived CDR1 and CDR2 are ENHRY and SYGVKD. The CDR3 has 13 amino acids. Trimming took 2 bases from V and 7 from J, leaving 9 bases between them. Written as DNA, the CDR3 is TGTGCCATCAGTGAGGGGGGTAACCAGCCCCAGCATTTT. Translated, it gives CAISEGGNQPQHF.

Many counts were recorded for this clonotype. The chain couples TRBV24-1 to TRBJ2-1, with D perhaps TRBD2 (6 bases). Trimming shortened V by 5 bases and J by 1 base, and 14 bases separated the two germline ends. Germline V lookup: CDR1 KGHDR, CDR2 SFDVKD. The CDR3 contains 16 residues. CDR3 bases: TGTGCCACCAGTGCCTTAGGAGGGAGGTCCTACAATGAGCAGTTCTTC. Protein: CATSALGGRSYNEQFF.

This clonotype was seen ten or more times. J is TRBJ2-4 and V is TRBV15; TRBD2 matches at 10 bases. The V gene's germline CDR1 is LNHNV and CDR2 YYDKDF (reference sequence). This CDR3 comprises 18 residues. The V gene end was trimmed by 0 bases and the J gene end by 3 bases; junction bases not matched to a gene: 8. CDR3 protein: CATSRDPLAGWDKNIQYF. Written as DNA, the CDR3 is TGTGCCACCAGCAGAGACCCACTAGCGGGGTGGGACAAAAACATTCAGTACTTC.

This clonotype was recorded many times. J is TRBJ2-5 and V is TRBV20-1; possibly TRBD1 for D (6 bases). V lost 4 bases, J lost 1 base, and 7 bases lay in between. This CDR3 is 12 amino acids long. Germline-derived CDR1 and CDR2 are DFQATT and SNEGSKA (reference sequence). CDR3 in DNA: TGCAGTGCTACGACAGGCCAAGAGACCCAGTACTTC. It codes for CSATTGQETQYF.

This clonotype has a count of ten or more. This rearrangement joins TRBV10-3 to TRBJ1-4; D remains unclear. The CDR3 consists of 16 residues. CDR1 and CDR2 from the germline V gene are ENHRY and SYGVKD. Trimming cost V 0 bases and J 4 bases, with 12 bases left between them. The CDR3 coding sequence is TGTGCCATCAGTGAGTCTGCGGTCAGAGATAATGAAAAACTGTTTTTT. Residues: CAISESAVRDNEKLFF.

This clonotype has ten or more counts. The chain joins TRBV28 to TRBJ2-1, with 8 bases aligning to TRBD2. The V segment lost 3 bases and the J segment 3 bases; nucleotides outside the gene matches: 10. This CDR3 contains 17 residues. Per the germline V gene, CDR1 is MDHEN and CDR2 is SYDVKM. CDR3 residues: CASSFGSAGVHYNEQFF. The CDR3 coding sequence is TGTGCCAGCAGTTTTGGGTCAGCGGGGGTTCACTACAATGAGCAGTTCTTC.

Many counts were recorded for this clonotype. Here the CDR3 DNA reads TGTGCCAGCAGCCCGGCGGTGAGCTCCTACAATGAGCAGTTCTTC. It yields the protein CASSPAVSSYNEQFF. This chain joins TRBV7-9 and TRBJ2-1; D not certain. The CDR3 is made up of 15 amino acids. Trimming stripped 5 bases from V and 0 bases from J, with 11 bases between. The germline V gene has CDR1 SEHNR and CDR2 FQNEAQ (reference sequence).

Ten or more counts support this clonotype. The chain links TRBV20-1 to TRBJ2-1; 8 bases are a match to TRBD2. V shed 6 bases and J 7 bases; nucleotides not matched to a gene: 14. Per the germline V gene, CDR1 is DFQATT and CDR2 is SNEGSKA (reference sequence). CDR3 length: 15 residues. CDR3: CSAPDPGGPGNEQFF. The CDR3 bases are TGCAGTGCCCCAGATCCGGGAGGGCCGGGGAATGAGCAGTTCTTC.

This clonotype was recorded at least ten times. The chain uses TRBV12-3 or TRBV12-4 and TRBJ2-1, with TRBD2 matching over 9 bases. This CDR3 region has 17 residues. V shed 3 bases, J shed 0 bases, and the junction held 6 bases outside the gene matches. The CDR3 bases are TGTGCCAGCAGTTTCTCGGTAGCGGGAGTCTCCTACAATGAGCAGTTCTTC. Translated: CASSFSVAGVSYNEQFF.

This clonotype was recorded at least ten times. The chain uses TRBV27 and TRBJ1-1; D unresolved. Trimming removed 2 bases from V and 5 bases from J, with 15 bases in between. The germline V gene has CDR1 MNHEY and CDR2 SMNVEV (reference sequence). The CDR3 extends over 15 amino acids. The CDR3 nucleotides read TGTGCCAGCAGTTTAGAGGTACGAGGAGGAACTGAAGCTTTCTTT. Translated, it gives CASSLEVRGGTEAFF.

This clonotype has a count of ten or more. The chain recombines TRBV11-2 with TRBJ2-3; a possible D gene is TRBD2 (6 bases). V was shortened by 4 bases and J by 4 bases, with 15 bases between the two germline ends. Germline V gives CDR1 SGHAT, CDR2 FQNNGV. CDR3 length: 15 amino acids. CDR3 sequence reads: CASSSMTRLADTQYF. The CDR3 DNA sequence: TGTGCCAGCAGCTCGATGACTAGATTGGCAGATACGCAGTATTTT.

This clonotype has more than one count but fewer than ten. The chain links TRBV12-3 or TRBV12-4 to TRBJ1-5; 9 nucleotides match TRBD1. The CDR3 is 19 residues long. The J segment lost 3 bases and the V segment lost 3 bases, leaving 15 bases of the junction unmatched. CDR3 nucleotide sequence: TGTGCCAGCAGTTTTTTCTTCGGGAGTGGGACAGGGACCAATCAGCCCCAGCATTTT. Translated: CASSFFFGSGTGTNQPQHF.

This clonotype has more than one count but fewer than ten. Compared with germline, one end of the junction differs, possibly owing to a read error. The chain recombines TRBV24-1 with TRBJ1-5, with D perhaps matching TRBD1 (5 bases). Germline V gene lookup returns CDR1 KGHDR and CDR2 SFDVKD. This CDR3 spans 14 amino acids. The CDR3 DNA is TGTGCCGCCAGTGCTCCCCGGGACTCTCAGCCCCAGCATTTT. Amino acids: CAASAPRDSQPQHF.

This clonotype occurred once. It may be a read error: a sequence one base away is much more abundant. The chain links TRBV5-6 to TRBJ2-7, with D tentatively TRBD2 (6 bases). V was pared by 4 bases and J by 7 bases, with 15 bases between. This CDR3 has 13 amino acids. Germline V lookup: CDR1 SGHDT, CDR2 YYEEEE. The CDR3 coding sequence is TGTGCCAGCAGCCCCCCACTAGCCCATGAGCAGTACTTC. As protein: CASSPPLAHEQYF. Together with reference TRBV5-6 and TRBJ2-7, the CDR3 gives the full variable domain: DAGVTQSPTHLIKTRGQQVTLRCSPKSGHDTVSWYQQALGQGPQFIFQYYEEEERQRGNFPDRFSGHQFPNYSSELNVNALLLGDSALYLCASSPPLAHEQYFGPGTRLTVT.